The entry below gives a single TCR beta chain sequence along with its context. Its antigen is undetermined. The data are from a study of T cells in localized non-small cell lung cancer. Study findings and constraints: Higher T cell density in the blood was associated with longer overall survival, whereas higher adjacent-lung clonality associated with shorter survival. Clonality peaked in uninvolved adjacent lung rather than tumor. Only one tumor region went through sequencing, so heterogeneity may still be there. Among the top 100 tumor clones, a median 57 appeared in adjacent lung.

Generated by immunoSEQ multiplex PCR, the TCRdb table keeps only in-frame clones and is missing some. The table has some 1,600 clones, 20% to 25% seen once; the top ten hold around 12%. V lost 6 bases, J lost 2 bases, and 11 bases lay in between. In germline, CDR1 is LNHDA, CDR2 SQIVND (reference sequence). The CDR3 is 14 amino acids. The genes are TRBV19 and TRBJ1-5, with D unresolved. Here the sequenced sample was lung tumor tissue, taken before any cancer treatment. The sequence derives from a male donor aged 60 or over with stage I lung adenocarcinoma. The chain's CDR3 is CASRKVEGNQPQHF. In DNA form, the CDR3 reads TGTGCCAGTAGAAAGGTAGAGGGCAATCAGCCCCAGCATTTT.